This T cell receptor beta chain comes out of a study of T-cell memory formation after mild COVID-19. Looking at the study overall: Among the donors, TCR clusters were largely specific to each donor. Study-wide findings and caveats: Clones that contracted clustered mainly in CM and EM if CD4+ and in EMRA if CD8+. Clones that got smaller from day 15 to 85 had even CD4/CD8, while clones growing later tipped toward CD4+.

V was clipped by 5 bases and J by 1 base; unmatched bases: 6. The CDR3 is 15 residues long. This clonotype was observed a handful of times. Its antigen is not identified. One entry per CDR3 protein, called by TCRdb with MiXCR from the 5' RACE reads. The repertoire holds 500,000 to 550,000 distinct CDR3 sequences, 20% seen once, with approximately 12% in the top ten. The chain combines TRBV12-3 or TRBV12-4 with TRBJ2-3, with 7 nucleotides matching TRBD1. This receptor was identified in an adult woman who had mild COVID-19 (a few samples of this study predate the infection). Cell type and time point are not known. Specimen: PBMCs or a T cell subset sorted from them (not recorded which). The CDR3 loop reads CASSRQGQGTDTQYF. CDR3 nucleotide sequence: TGTGCCAGCAGTCGACAGGGCCAGGGCACAGATACGCAGTATTTT.